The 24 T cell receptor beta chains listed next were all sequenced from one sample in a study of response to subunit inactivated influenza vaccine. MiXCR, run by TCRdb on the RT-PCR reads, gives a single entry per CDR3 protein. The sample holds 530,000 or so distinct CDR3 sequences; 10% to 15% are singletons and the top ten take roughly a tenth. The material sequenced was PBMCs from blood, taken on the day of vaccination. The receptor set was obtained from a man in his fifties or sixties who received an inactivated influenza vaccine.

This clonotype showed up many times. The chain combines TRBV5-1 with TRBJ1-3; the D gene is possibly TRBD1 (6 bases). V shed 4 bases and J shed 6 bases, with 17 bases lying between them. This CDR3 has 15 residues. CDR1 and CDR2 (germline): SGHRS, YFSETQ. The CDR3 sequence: CASSAGDTSLNTIYF. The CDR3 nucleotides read TGCGCCAGCAGCGCGGGGGACACTTCCTTAAACACCATATATTTT.

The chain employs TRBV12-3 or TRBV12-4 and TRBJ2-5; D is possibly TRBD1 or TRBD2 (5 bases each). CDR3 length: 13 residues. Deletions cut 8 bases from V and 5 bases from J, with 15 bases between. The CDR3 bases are TGTGCCAGCCAGAGGGGTGCTAGGGAGACCCAGTACTTC. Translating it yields CASQRGARETQYF.

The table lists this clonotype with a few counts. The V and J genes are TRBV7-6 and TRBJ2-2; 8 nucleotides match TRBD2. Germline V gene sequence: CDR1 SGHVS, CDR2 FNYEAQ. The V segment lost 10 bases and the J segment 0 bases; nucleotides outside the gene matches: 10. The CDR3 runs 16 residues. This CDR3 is CAINRVAGTNTGELFF. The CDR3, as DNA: TGTGCCATCAACCGCGTAGCGGGGACGAACACCGGGGAGCTGTTTTTT.

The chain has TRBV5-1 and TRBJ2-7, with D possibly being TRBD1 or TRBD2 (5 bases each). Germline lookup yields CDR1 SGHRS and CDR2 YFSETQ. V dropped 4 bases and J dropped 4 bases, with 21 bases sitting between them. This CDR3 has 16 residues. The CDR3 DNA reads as TGCGCCAGCAGCATAACCGGGACGGAGATATTTTACGAGCAGTACTTC. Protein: CASSITGTEIFYEQYF.

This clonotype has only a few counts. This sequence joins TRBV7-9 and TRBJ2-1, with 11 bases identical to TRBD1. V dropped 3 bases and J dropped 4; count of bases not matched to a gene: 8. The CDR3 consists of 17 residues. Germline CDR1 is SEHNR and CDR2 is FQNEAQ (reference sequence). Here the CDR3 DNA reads TGTGCCAGCAGCTTTCGGACAGGGGGCCTCTTTTACAATGAGCAGTTCTTC. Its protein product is CASSFRTGGLFYNEQFF.

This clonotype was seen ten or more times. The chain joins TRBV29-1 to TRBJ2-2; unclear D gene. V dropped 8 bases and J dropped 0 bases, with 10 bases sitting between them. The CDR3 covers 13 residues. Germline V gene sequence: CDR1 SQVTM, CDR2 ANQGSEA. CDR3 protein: CSFSESNTGELFF. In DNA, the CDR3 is TGCAGCTTCAGCGAATCGAACACCGGGGAGCTGTTTTTT.

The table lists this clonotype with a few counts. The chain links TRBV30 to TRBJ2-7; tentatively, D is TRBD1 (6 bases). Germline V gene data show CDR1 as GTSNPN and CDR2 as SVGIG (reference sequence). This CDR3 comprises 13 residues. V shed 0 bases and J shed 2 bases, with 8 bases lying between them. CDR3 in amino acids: CAWSVRTAYEQYF. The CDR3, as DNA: TGTGCCTGGAGTGTTCGGACAGCCTACGAGCAGTACTTC.

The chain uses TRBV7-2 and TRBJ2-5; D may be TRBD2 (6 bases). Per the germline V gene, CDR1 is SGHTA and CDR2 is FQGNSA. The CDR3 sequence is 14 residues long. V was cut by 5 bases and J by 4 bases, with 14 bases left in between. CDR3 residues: CASSRNQGGETQYF. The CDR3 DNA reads TGTGCCAGCAGCCGTAATCAGGGAGGAGAGACCCAGTACTTC.

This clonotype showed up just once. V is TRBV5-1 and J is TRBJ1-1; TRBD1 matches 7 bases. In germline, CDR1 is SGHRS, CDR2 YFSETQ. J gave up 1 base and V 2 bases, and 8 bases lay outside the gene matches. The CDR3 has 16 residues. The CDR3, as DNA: TGCGCCAGCAGCTTAATCGGACAGGCCGCGAACACTGAAGCTTTCTTT. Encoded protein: CASSLIGQAANTEAFF.

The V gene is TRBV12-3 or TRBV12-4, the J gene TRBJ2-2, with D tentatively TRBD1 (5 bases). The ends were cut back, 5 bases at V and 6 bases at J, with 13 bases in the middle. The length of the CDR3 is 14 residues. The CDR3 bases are TGTGCCAGCAGTGGGCAGGGAAAGTCCGGGGAGCTGTTTTTT. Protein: CASSGQGKSGELFF.

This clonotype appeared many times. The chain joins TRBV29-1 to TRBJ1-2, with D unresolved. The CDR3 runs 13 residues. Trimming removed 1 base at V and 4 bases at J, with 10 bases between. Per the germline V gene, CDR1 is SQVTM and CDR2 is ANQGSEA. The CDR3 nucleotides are TGCAGCGTTGAAGCGGGCAGCTCCTATGGCTACACCTTC. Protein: CSVEAGSSYGYTF.

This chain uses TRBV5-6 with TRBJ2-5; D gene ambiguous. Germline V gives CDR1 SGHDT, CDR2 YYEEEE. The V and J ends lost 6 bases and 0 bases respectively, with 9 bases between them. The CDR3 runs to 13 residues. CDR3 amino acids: CASTIRDQETQYF. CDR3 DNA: TGTGCCAGCACCATTAGAGACCAAGAGACCCAGTACTTC.

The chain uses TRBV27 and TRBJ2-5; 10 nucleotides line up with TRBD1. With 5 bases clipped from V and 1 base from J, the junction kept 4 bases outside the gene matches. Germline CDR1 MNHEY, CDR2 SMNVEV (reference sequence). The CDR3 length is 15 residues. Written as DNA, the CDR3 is TGTGCCAGCAGTCCGGACAGGGGGTCCCAAGAGACCCAGTACTTC. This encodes CASSPDRGSQETQYF.

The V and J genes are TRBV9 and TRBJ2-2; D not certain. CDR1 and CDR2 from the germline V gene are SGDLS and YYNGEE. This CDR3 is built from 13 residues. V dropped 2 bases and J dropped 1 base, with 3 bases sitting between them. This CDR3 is CASSVRNTGELFF. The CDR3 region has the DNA TGTGCCAGCAGCGTGAGGAACACCGGGGAGCTGTTTTTT.

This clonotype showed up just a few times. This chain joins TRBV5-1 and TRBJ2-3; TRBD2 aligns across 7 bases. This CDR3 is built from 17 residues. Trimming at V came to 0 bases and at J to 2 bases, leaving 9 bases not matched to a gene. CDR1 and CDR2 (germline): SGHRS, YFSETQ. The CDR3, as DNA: TGCGCCAGCAGCTTGGCTAGGGCTAGCGGAAACACAGATACGCAGTATTTT. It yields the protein CASSLARASGNTDTQYF.

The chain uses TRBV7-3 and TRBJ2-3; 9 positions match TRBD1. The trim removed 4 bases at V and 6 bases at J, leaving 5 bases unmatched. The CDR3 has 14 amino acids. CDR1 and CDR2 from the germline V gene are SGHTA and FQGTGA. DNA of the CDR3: TGTGCCAGCAGCTCTTCCGGGACAGGGGATACGCAGTATTTT. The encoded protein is CASSSSGTGDTQYF.

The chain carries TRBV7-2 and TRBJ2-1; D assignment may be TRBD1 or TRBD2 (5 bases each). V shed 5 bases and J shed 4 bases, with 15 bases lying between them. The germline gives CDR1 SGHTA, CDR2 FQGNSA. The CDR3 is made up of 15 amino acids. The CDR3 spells CASSIRDPVYNEQFF. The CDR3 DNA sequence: TGTGCCAGCAGCATCCGGGACCCAGTTTACAATGAGCAGTTCTTC. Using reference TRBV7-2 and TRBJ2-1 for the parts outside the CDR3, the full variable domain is GAGVSQSPSNKVTEKGKDVELRCDPISGHTALYWYRQSLGQGLEFLIYFQGNSAPDKSGLPSDRFSAERTGGSVSTLTIQRTQQEDSAVYLCASSIRDPVYNEQFFGPGTRLTVL.

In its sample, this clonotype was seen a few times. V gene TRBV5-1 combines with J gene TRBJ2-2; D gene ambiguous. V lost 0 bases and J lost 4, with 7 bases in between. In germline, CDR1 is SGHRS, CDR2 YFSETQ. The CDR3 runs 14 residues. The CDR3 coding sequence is TGCGCCAGCAGCTTGGAAGTCAGCACCGGGGAGCTGTTTTTT. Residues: CASSLEVSTGELFF.

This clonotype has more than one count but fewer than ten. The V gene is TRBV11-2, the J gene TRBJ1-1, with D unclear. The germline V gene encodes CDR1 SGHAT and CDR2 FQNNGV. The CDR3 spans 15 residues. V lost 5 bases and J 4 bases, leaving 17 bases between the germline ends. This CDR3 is CASSPPQYFGTEAFF. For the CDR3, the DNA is TGTGCCAGCAGCCCCCCACAGTATTTCGGCACTGAAGCTTTCTTT.

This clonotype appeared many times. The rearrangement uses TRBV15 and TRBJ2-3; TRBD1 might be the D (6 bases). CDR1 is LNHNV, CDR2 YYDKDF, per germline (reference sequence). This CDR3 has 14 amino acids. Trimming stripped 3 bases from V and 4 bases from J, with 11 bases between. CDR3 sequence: CATSRGEGADTQYF. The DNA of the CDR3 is TGTGCCACCAGCAGGGGAGAGGGGGCAGATACGCAGTATTTT.

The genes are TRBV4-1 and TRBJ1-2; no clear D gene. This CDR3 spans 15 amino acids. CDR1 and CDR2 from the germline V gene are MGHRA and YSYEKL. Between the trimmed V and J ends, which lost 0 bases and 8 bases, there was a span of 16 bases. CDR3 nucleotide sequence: TGCGCCAGCAGCCAAGATGAAGTCCAGGCGCGAGGCTACACCTTC. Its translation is CASSQDEVQARGYTF.

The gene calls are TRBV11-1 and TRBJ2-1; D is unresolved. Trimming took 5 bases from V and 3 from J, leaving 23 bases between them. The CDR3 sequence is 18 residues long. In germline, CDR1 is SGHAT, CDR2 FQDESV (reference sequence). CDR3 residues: CASSPTASRREVYNEQFF. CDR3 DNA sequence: TGTGCCAGCAGCCCGACCGCGTCACGACGAGAAGTCTACAATGAGCAGTTCTTC.

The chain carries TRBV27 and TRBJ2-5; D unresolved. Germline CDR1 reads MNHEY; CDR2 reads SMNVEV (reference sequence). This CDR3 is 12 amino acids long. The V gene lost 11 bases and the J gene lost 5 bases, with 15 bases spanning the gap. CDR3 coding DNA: TGTGCCTCATCAGATCTTTTGGAGACCCAGTACTTC. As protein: CASSDLLETQYF.

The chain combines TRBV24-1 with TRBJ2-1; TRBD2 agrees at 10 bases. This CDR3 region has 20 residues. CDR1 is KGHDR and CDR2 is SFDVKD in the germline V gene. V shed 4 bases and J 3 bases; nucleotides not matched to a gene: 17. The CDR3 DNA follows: TGTGCCACCAGTGAGTACACCGGGACTAGCGTCTACGGTGGCTACAATGAGCAGTTCTTC. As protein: CATSEYTGTSVYGGYNEQFF.